The clone carrying this TCR beta chain is medium-sized by share. What it binds is not known. The data were produced by immunoSEQ multiplex PCR, yet TCRdb's version contains in-frame clones alone and is incomplete. This sample yields 15,000 to 20,000 clones, of which approximately 80% are seen a single time; approximately 46% belongs to the top ten. The data are from a study of OX40 agonist ivuxolimab in advanced cancers. Study-level findings and limits: Determination of antigen specificity was not performed for the expanded peripheral T cells. CD4+ and CD8+ blood T cells expanded clonally by week 6 at 0.1 to 3.0 mg/kg.

Germline CDR1 is SGHKS and CDR2 is YYEKEE (reference sequence). J gave up 3 bases and V 0 bases, and 8 bases lay outside the gene matches. The length of the CDR3 is 16 residues. This sequence originates from an adult with an advanced solid tumor such as melanoma, head and neck, liver or kidney cancer. The sequenced sample was CD4+ or CD8+ T cells sorted from blood, obtained in a trial of the OX40 agonist ivuxolimab. V gene TRBV5-5 combines with J gene TRBJ1-1, with TRBD1 matching 7 bases. The CDR3 region has the DNA TGTGCCAGCAGCTTGGATTACAGGGGATCTTACACTGAAGCTTTCTTT. As protein: CASSLDYRGSYTEAFF. Supplemented by reference TRBV5-5 and TRBJ1-1, the full variable domain reads DAGVTQSPTHLIKTRGQQVTLRCSPISGHKSVSWYQQVLGQGPQFIFQYYEKEERGRGNFPDRFSARQFPNYSSELNVNALLLGDSALYLCASSLDYRGSYTEAFFGQGTRLTVV.